This T cell receptor beta chain was sequenced in a study of T and B cells in COVID-19 patients (dated by TCRdb to 2020 to 2021). Regarding the research as a whole: In this study, adaptive immunity was profiled in COVID-19 patients who either had active infection or had recovered, using TRB and IGH repertoire sequencing of peripheral blood. Over 7 million TCR sequences were analysed in a TCR and BCR sequence repository that covered over 35 patients and fewer than 85 time points. A couple of patients were included in both the recovered and active cohorts because samples were available from active disease and after recovery. Comorbidities linked to unfavorable COVID-19 outcome were present in 18 of 20 patients in the active-infection cohort. A recovered cohort was made up of about 19 patients contributing fewer than 25 samples, mostly after mild to moderate COVID-19 managed as outpatients. An age-matched reference group of 39 healthy donors negative for COVID-19 antibodies served as the comparison for repertoire analyses. A median age of around 35 years was recorded in the recovered cohort versus around 70 years in the active-infection cohort. Critical illness requiring mechanical ventilation or ECMO was present in about 60% of the 20 patients in the active-infection cohort. As many as 9 follow-up blood samples were taken per patient, and some of the samples covered different disease stages within the same individual. The research as a whole found: TRB repertoires were found to be highly clonal in active COVID-19, whereas diversity and richness at recovery were found to rise above healthy donor levels. In patients with COVID-19, the usage of TRBV/TRBJ genes was reported to be strongly skewed. The cohort was judged too small for assessing how HLA contributes to COVID-19 susceptibility or severity. Specific T cell subsets (CD4+/Treg/CD8+) and sorted SARS-CoV-2-responsive or tetramer+ T cells had not yet been sequenced, and these experiments were ongoing. The reported TCR clusters were said to need prospective validation before any clinical use. Few blood samples were available from mildly ill patients while symptoms were present or from severe cases at early time points. The recovered cohort had 2,400 or so exclusive TCR clusters, including some 30 low-pGen clusters.

To note about this clonotype: Its antigen is still unknown. Base qualities are not recorded, but no much larger clone differs from it by a single base.

Genomic DNA extracted from blood was used in amounts of about 220-550 ng for amplification of TRB repertoires. Sequencing relied on an Illumina MiSeq. Multiplex PCR with BIOMED2 TRB-A/B primer pools was used to amplify the TRB rearrangements. Illumina-compatible adapters and 7-nucleotide sample barcodes were added to the amplicons in two consecutive PCRs. Phusion HS II polymerase was used for all library PCRs. Amplicons were purified from gel with the NucleoSpin Gel and PCR Clean-up kit, quantified on Qubit, and pooled at 3 to 5 nM. Amplicon pool quality was checked on an Agilent 2100 Bioanalyzer before Illumina next-generation sequencing. The original pipeline was this. Annotation of TRB rearrangements was done in MiXCR 3.0.8 with the default MiXCR reference library. Non-productive reads and sequences with fewer than 2 reads were removed, and every unique CDR3 nucleotide sequence was treated as one clone. Clonality, diversity, richness and V-J gene usage were calculated in R 3.5.1. GLIPH2 was used to cluster TCRs by CDR3 similarity, and OLGA was used to calculate generation probabilities. GLIPH2 clusters were kept only if they contained at least four unique TCR clonotypes found in at least three individuals. The raw public reads went through TCRdb reprocessing: fastp at Q25, MiXCR clone calling, in-frame beta chains kept. Rows merge per CDR3 protein into single entries with the most common DNA and genes. The V and J calls were determined by TCRdb, not by the authors. The sample contains around 11,000 distinct CDR3 sequences, 30% of them found a single time. The ten largest clones capture roughly an eighth of the sample.

From its cysteine to its phenylalanine, the CDR3 spans 11 amino acids. The sequence is cut down to CDR3 DNA, 33 bases in frame from base 1. Reading the germline V gene (reference sequence) gives CDR1 DFQATT and CDR2 SNEGSKA. Trimming accounts for 5 bases at V and 5 bases at J, while the number of junction bases matched to no gene is 2. This chain joins TRBV20-1 to TRBJ1-1, with 7 bases in between that match TRBD1. The sample comprised blood. This TCR derives from a human donor with active COVID-19. The DNA reads as follows: TGCAGTGCTCTCAGGGGGACTGAAGCTTTCTTT. It is translated as CSALRGTEAFF.